This T cell receptor beta chain was identified in a study of cytomegalovirus exposure and HLA in healthy donors. Use of 60 Vbeta and 13 Jbeta primers characterized the PCR. Repertoires were generated with immunoSEQ multiplex PCR, while TCRdb's copy carries only in-frame clones and drops some. The table shows more than 80,000 clones, with around 85% occurring only once. Donors consisted of healthy bone marrow donors. The origin of this receptor is a girl aged 2 to 9 in good health and CMV-seropositive. Source material: PBMCs.

The DNA of the CDR3 is TGTGCCAGCAGCTTGGCCAGGGCACCCGCACTTGAAGCTTTCTTT. It encodes CASSLARAPALEAFF. The V gene is TRBV5-6, the J gene TRBJ1-1, with D tentatively TRBD1 (5 bases). The CDR3 is made up of 15 amino acids. In germline, CDR1 is SGHDT, CDR2 YYEEEE. The V end lost 0 bases, the J end lost 7 bases, and 16 bases lay between the germline ends.